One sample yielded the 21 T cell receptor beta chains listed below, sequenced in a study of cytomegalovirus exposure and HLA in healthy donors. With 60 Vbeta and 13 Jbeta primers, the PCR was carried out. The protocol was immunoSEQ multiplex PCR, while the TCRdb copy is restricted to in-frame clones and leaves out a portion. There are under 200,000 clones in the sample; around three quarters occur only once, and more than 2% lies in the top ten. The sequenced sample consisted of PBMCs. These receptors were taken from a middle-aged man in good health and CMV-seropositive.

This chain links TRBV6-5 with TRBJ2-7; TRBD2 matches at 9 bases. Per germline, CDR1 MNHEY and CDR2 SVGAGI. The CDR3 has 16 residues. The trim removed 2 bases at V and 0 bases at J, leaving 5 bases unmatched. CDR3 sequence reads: CASSYDSGGHSYEQYF. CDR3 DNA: TGTGCCAGCAGTTACGATAGCGGGGGCCACTCCTACGAGCAGTACTTC.

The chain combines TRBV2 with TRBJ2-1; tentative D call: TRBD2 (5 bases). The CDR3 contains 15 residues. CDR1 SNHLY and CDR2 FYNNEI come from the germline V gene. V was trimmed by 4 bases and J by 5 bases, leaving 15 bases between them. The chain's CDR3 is CASSGERLGNNEQFF. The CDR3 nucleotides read TGTGCCAGCAGTGGGGAGAGGCTGGGTAACAATGAGCAGTTCTTC.

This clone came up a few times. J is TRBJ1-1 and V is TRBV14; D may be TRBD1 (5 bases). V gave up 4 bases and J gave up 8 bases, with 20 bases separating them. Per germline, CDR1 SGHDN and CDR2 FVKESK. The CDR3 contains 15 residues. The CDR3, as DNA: TGTGCCAGCAGCCCTCTCGGTCCCTGGGGGGGGGAAGCTTTCTTT. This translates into CASSPLGPWGGEAFF. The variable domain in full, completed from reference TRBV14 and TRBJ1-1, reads EAGVTQFPSHSVIEKGQTVTLRCDPISGHDNLYWYRRVMGKEIKFLLHFVKESKQDESGMPNNRFLAERTGGTYSTLKVQPAELEDSGVYFCASSPLGPWGGEAFFGQGTRLTVV.

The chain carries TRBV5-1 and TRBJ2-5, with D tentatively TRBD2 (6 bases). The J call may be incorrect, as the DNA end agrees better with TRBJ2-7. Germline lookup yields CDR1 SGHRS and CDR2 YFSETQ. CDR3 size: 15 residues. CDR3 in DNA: TGCGCCAGCAGGAACCGGACGGGGGTGGACTACGAGCAGTACTTC. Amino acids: CASRNRTGVDYEQYF.

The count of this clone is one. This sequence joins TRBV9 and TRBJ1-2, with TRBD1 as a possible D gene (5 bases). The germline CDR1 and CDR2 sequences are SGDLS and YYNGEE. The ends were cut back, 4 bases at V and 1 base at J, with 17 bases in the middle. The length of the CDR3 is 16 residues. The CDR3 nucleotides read TGTGCCAGCAGCATCCTGGGGGGTCCAGATAACTATGGCTACACCTTC. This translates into CASSILGGPDNYGYTF. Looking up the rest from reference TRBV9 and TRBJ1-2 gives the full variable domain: DSGVTQTPKHLITATGQRVTLRCSPRSGDLSVYWYQQSLDQGLQFLIQYYNGEERAKGNILERFSAQQFPDLHSELNLSSLELGDSALYFCASSILGGPDNYGYTFGSGTRLTVV.

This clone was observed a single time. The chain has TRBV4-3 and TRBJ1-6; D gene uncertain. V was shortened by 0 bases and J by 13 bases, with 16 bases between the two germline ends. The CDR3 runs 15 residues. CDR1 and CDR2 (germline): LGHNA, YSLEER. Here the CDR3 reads CASSQDHGKVFPLHF. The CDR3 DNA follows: TGCGCCAGCAGCCAAGATCACGGGAAAGTGTTCCCCCTCCACTTT.

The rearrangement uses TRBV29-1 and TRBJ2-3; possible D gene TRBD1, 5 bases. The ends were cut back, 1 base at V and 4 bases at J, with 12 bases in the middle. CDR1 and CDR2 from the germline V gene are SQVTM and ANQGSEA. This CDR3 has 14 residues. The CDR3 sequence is CSVEARGKPDTQYF. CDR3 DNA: TGCAGCGTTGAAGCAAGGGGTAAGCCAGATACGCAGTATTTT.

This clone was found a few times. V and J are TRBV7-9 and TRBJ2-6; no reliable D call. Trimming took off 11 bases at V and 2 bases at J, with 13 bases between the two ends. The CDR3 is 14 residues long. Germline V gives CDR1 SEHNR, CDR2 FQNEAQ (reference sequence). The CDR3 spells CAGSPNTGANVLTF. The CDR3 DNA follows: TGTGCCGGTAGCCCGAACACTGGGGCCAACGTCCTGACTTTC. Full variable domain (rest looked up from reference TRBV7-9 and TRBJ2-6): DTGVSQNPRHKITKRGQNVTFRCDPISEHNRLYWYRQTLGQGPEFLTYFQNEAQLEKSRLLSDRFSAERPKGSFSTLEIQRTEQGDSAMYLCAGSPNTGANVLTFGAGSRLTVL.

CDR3: CASSPGQRAEAFF. The DNA for the CDR3 is TGTGCCAGCTCACCTGGACAGAGGGCTGAAGCTTTCTTT. The chain uses TRBV18 and TRBJ1-1; tentatively, D is TRBD1 (6 bases). Germline CDR1 is KGHSH and CDR2 is LQKENI. The CDR3 extends over 13 amino acids. The germline V and J ends were trimmed by 3 bases and 6 bases, with 11 bases remaining between them.

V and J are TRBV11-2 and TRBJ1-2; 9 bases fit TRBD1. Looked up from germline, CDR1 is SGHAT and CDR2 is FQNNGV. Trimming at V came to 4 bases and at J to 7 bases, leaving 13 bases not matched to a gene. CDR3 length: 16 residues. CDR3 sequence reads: CASSSSSRDRASGYTF. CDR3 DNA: TGTGCCAGCAGCTCTTCGTCCCGGGACAGGGCCAGTGGCTACACCTTC.

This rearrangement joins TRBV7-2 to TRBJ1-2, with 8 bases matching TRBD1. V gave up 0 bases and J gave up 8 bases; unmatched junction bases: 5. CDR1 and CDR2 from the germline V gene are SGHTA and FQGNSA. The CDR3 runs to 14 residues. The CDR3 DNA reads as TGTGCCAGCAGCTTAGCGATCAGGGGGCACGGCTACACCTTC. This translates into CASSLAIRGHGYTF.

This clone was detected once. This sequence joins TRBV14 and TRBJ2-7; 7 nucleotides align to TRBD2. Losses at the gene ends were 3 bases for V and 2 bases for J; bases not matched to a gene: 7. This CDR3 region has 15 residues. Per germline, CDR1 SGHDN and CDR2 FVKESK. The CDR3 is CASSQVAGVAYEQYF. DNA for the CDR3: TGTGCCAGCAGCCAGGTCGCGGGGGTCGCCTACGAGCAGTACTTC.

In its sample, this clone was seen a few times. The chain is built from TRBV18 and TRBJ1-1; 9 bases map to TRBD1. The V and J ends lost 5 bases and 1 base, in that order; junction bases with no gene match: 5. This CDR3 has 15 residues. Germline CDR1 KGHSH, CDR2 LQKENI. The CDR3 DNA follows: TGTGCCAGCTCATCGGCGACAGGGGGGAACACTGAAGCTTTCTTT. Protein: CASSSATGGNTEAFF.

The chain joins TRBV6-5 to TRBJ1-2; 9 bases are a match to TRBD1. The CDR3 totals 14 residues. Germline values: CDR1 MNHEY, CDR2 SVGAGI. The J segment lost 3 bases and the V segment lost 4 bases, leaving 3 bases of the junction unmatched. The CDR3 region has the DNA TGTGCCAGCAGTTTCCGGACAGGGGACTATGGCTACACCTTC. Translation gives CASSFRTGDYGYTF.

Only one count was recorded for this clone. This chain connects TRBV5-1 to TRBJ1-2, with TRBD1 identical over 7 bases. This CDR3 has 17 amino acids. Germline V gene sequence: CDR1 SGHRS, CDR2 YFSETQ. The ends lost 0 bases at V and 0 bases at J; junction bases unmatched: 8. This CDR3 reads CASSLGPTGQANYGYTF. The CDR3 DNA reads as TGCGCCAGCAGCTTGGGACCTACAGGACAGGCTAACTATGGCTACACCTTC.

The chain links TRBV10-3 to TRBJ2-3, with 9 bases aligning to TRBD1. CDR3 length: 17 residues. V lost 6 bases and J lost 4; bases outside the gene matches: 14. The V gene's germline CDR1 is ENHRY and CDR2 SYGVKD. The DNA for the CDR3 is TGTGCCATCAGCCCCGGGTCCGGGACAGGGAGCTCAGATACGCAGTATTTT. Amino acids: CAISPGSGTGSSDTQYF.

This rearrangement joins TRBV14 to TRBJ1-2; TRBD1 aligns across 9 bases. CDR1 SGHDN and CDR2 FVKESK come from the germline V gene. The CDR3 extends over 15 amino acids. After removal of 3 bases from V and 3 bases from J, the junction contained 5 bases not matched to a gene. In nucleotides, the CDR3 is TGTGCCAGCAGCCAGCGACAGGGGGAATACTATGGCTACACCTTC. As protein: CASSQRQGEYYGYTF.

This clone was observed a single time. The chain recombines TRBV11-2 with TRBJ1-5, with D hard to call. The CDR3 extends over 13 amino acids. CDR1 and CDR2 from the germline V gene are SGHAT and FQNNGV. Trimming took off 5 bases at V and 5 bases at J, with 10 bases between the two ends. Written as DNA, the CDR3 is TGTGCCAGCAGCATAACGGTGGATCAGCCCCAGCATTTT. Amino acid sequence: CASSITVDQPQHF.

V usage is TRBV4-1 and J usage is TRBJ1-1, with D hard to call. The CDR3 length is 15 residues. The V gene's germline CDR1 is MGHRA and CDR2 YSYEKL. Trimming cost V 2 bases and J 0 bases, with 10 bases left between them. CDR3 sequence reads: CASSQQGLMNTEAFF. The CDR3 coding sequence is TGCGCCAGCAGCCAACAAGGACTGATGAACACTGAAGCTTTCTTT.

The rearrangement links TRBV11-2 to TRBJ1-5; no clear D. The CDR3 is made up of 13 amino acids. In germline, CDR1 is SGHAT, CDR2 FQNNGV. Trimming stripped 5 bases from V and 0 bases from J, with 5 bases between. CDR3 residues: CASSLNSNQPQHF. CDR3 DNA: TGTGCCAGCAGCCTAAATAGCAATCAGCCCCAGCATTTT.

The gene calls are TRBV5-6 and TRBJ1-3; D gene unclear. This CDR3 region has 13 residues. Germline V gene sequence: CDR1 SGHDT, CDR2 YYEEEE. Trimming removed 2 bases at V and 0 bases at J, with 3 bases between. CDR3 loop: CASSFNSGNTIYF. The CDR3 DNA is TGTGCCAGCAGCTTCAACTCTGGAAACACCATATATTTT.